This T cell receptor (beta chain) is drawn from a study of blood T cell repertoires in COVID-19. The CDR3 consists of 12 residues. Germline CDR1 and CDR2: MDHEN and SYDVKM. V was clipped by 6 bases and J by 2 bases, with 7 bases between them. Data came from immunoSEQ multiplex PCR; TCRdb stores just in-frame clones and leaves some out. The table shows over 150,000 clones, with around 82% occurring only once. This sequence joins TRBV28 and TRBJ2-5; D gene ambiguous. The TCR originated in an older man with active or convalescent COVID-19. Sequenced: peripheral blood. For the CDR3, the DNA is TGTGCCAGCAGGCGAAGTCAAGAGACCCAGTACTTC. It is translated as CASRRSQETQYF.